This record concerns one T cell receptor (beta chain) sequence. Its antigen is currently not known. No base quality values were provided; no much bigger clone lies one nucleotide off. The data stem from a study of OX40 agonist ivuxolimab in advanced cancers. Background on the whole study: Ivuxolimab was a fully human IgG2 agonistic monoclonal antibody targeting the costimulatory receptor OX40 (CD134). Intravenous ivuxolimab was administered to patients every 2 weeks at six dose levels: 0.01, 0.1, 0.3, 1.5, 3 and 10 mg/kg. Of the approximately 54 patients in dose escalation, some 20 had hepatocellular carcinoma, around 15 had melanoma, 9 had renal cell carcinoma and 9 had head and neck cancer. In the dose-escalation cohort, 82.7% of patients were male, and the mean age was approximately 60 years, with a range of 23 to 79. Prior anti-PD-1, anti-PD-L1 or anti-CTLA-4 therapy was permitted, and 40% of dose-escalation patients had received checkpoint inhibitors. Partial responses occurred in three dose-escalation patients, of whom one had hepatocellular carcinoma and two had cutaneous melanoma. The point of sequencing TCRbeta in the periphery was to test whether ivuxolimab changed TCR sequence diversity and drove clonal T-cell expansion. The paper reports the monotherapy dose-escalation portion (N of about 50 patients) of the phase I ivuxolimab trial. Beyond this particular receptor, the publication reports: Which antigens the clonally expanded peripheral T cells were specific for was not determined. At doses from 0.1 to 3.0 mg/kg, clonal expansion was seen in both CD4+ and CD8+ blood T cells between baseline and week 6. On average, CD8+ T cells showed more expanded clones than CD4+ T cells after ivuxolimab. Low levels of normalized T-cell clonal expansion were also seen in some nonresponding patients. Partial responders in the 0.1-3.0 mg/kg groups had among the lowest normalized peripheral clonal expansion, especially among CD8+ T cells.

Patients with a history of autoimmune disease or receiving systemic immunosuppression were excluded from the trial. Peripheral blood for TCR sequencing was collected from all dose cohorts at baseline, on cycle 4 day 1, and on cycle 7 day 1. The samples were drawn from a first-in-human, open-label, multicenter phase I dose-escalation trial of ivuxolimab. Adults with locally advanced or metastatic head and neck squamous cell, hepatocellular, melanoma or renal cell carcinoma were enrolled in the trial. Before TCR sequencing, CD4+ T cells and CD8+ T cells were sorted from peripheral blood as separate populations. To sequence the TCRbeta CDR3 region, genomic DNA was isolated from the sorted cells. The immunoSEQ Assay was used for sequencing of TCRbeta CDR3 regions. TCRdb mirrors the immuneACCESS table, restricted to in-frame sequences. Some clones are absent from its copies; in checked studies, under half trace to an unresolved V gene, and the reason for the others is unknown. Across this sample there are about 80,000 clones, with 94% seen only once. The ten largest account for roughly 9.6% of the sample.

Relative to germline, V is missing 3 bases and J is missing 5 bases, with 5 bases of the junction outside any gene match. CDR1 and CDR2 were assigned from the germline V gene as MNHEY and SVGAGI. From cysteine to phenylalanine, the CDR3 is 15 amino acids long. The only DNA kept is the CDR3, 45 bases in frame from the first base. Recombination connected TRBV6-5 to TRBJ2-1; 9 bases in the junction line up with TRBD2. Source: CD4+ or CD8+ T cells sorted from blood, taken in a trial of the OX40 agonist ivuxolimab. This sequence was found in an adult with an advanced solid tumor such as melanoma, head and neck, liver or kidney cancer. The sequence in DNA is TGTGCCAGCAGTTATGATAGCGGGAGTCACAATGAGCAGTTCTTC. Translation gives CASSYDSGSHNEQFF.